This is a list of T cell receptor beta chains from one sample in a study of T cell responses to AZD1222 COVID-19 vaccine. This table comes from immunoSEQ multiplex PCR, and its TCRdb copy is limited to in-frame clones, with some not included. The data hold 120,000 to 150,000 clones, with roughly 86% observed a single time. Here the sequenced sample was peripheral blood, taken 28 days after the second AZD1222 dose. These receptors were collected from an adult who received the AZD1222 COVID-19 vaccine. Both conserved end residues are part of each CDR3. The D gene is left open where the match is weak. Not all rows give a size; the values are once, few, many and, for expanded clones, a class.

v_call: TRBV29-1
d_call: NA
clone_size: NA
j_call: TRBJ2-2
cdr3_aa: CSAAMAGELFF
cdr3_nt: TGCAGCGCCGCCATGGCCGGGGAGCTGTTTTTT

v_call: TRBV28
d_call: NA
clone_size: NA
j_call: TRBJ2-3
cdr3_aa: CASSRGGGGQYF
cdr3_nt: TGTGCCAGCAGTCGTGGAGGCGGTGGGCAGTATTTT

v_call: TRBV2
d_call: NA
clone_size: NA
j_call: TRBJ1-5
cdr3_aa: CASRVGGDQPQHF
cdr3_nt: TGTGCCAGCAGGGTAGGTGGCGATCAGCCCCAGCATTTT

v_call: TRBV28
d_call: NA
clone_size: NA
j_call: TRBJ1-3
cdr3_aa: CASSLVAGGAFGNTIYF
cdr3_nt: TGTGCCAGCAGTTTAGTTGCGGGGGGCGCATTTGGAAACACCATATATTTT

v_call: TRBV10-3
d_call: NA
clone_size: NA
j_call: TRBJ2-7
cdr3_aa: CAISAQALPVEQYF
cdr3_nt: TGTGCCATCAGTGCACAGGCACTGCCCGTCGAGCAGTACTTC

v_call: TRBV24-1
d_call: NA
clone_size: once
j_call: TRBJ2-1
cdr3_aa: CATSDGGVTYNEQFF
cdr3_nt: TGTGCCACCAGTGATGGTGGGGTAACCTACAATGAGCAGTTCTTC

v_call: TRBV7-8
d_call: NA
clone_size: once
j_call: TRBJ1-1
cdr3_aa: CASSLGPKGVNTEAFF
cdr3_nt: TGTGCCAGCAGCTTAGGACCCAAGGGGGTGAACACTGAAGCTTTCTTT

v_call: TRBV7-8
d_call: NA
clone_size: NA
j_call: TRBJ2-5
cdr3_aa: CASAARGQRQETQYF
cdr3_nt: TGTGCCAGCGCTGCCCGTGGACAGCGCCAAGAGACCCAGTACTTC

v_call: TRBV12-3/TRBV12-4
d_call: NA
clone_size: few
j_call: TRBJ1-3
cdr3_aa: CASSLGGNTIYF
cdr3_nt: TGTGCCAGCAGTTTAGGTGGAAACACCATATATTTT

v_call: TRBV6-5
d_call: TRBD2
clone_size: NA
j_call: TRBJ2-3
cdr3_aa: CASEGLAGDIDTQYF
cdr3_nt: TGTGCCAGCGAGGGACTAGCGGGAGATATAGATACGCAGTATTTT

v_call: TRBV5-1
d_call: NA
clone_size: NA
j_call: TRBJ1-2
cdr3_aa: CASSPEGGSFYGYTF
cdr3_nt: TGCGCCAGCAGCCCGGAAGGAGGCTCATTCTATGGCTACACCTTC

v_call: TRBV29-1
d_call: NA
clone_size: NA
j_call: TRBJ2-5
cdr3_aa: CSALTGLGAQETQYF
cdr3_nt: TGCAGCGCTCTGACAGGTCTGGGGGCTCAAGAGACCCAGTACTTC

v_call: TRBV27
d_call: NA
clone_size: NA
j_call: TRBJ1-2
cdr3_aa: CASSGGPGYTF
cdr3_nt: TGTGCCAGCAGTGGGGGACCTGGCTACACCTTC

v_call: TRBV15
d_call: NA
clone_size: NA
j_call: TRBJ1-1
cdr3_aa: CATSREPGGVNTEAFF
cdr3_nt: TGTGCCACCAGCAGAGAGCCAGGAGGAGTCAACACTGAAGCTTTCTTT

v_call: TRBV7-7
d_call: NA
clone_size: NA
j_call: TRBJ2-5
cdr3_aa: CASSLAFENSETQYF
cdr3_nt: TGTGCTAGCAGCTTAGCGTTCGAGAATTCAGAGACCCAGTACTTC

v_call: TRBV7-9
d_call: NA
clone_size: NA
j_call: TRBJ1-3
cdr3_aa: CASSFSGGLSGNTIYF
cdr3_nt: TGTGCCAGCAGCTTCTCCGGGGGCCTCTCTGGAAACACCATATATTTT

v_call: TRBV30
d_call: NA
clone_size: NA
j_call: TRBJ2-2
cdr3_aa: CAWSVAGTGELFF
cdr3_nt: TGTGCCTGGAGTGTAGCAGGGACCGGGGAGCTGTTTTTT

v_call: TRBV21-1
d_call: NA
clone_size: NA
j_call: TRBJ2-3
cdr3_aa: CASSPLWRRAGGTDTQYF
cdr3_nt: TGTGCCAGCAGCCCCTTGTGGAGGCGCGCGGGGGGCACAGATACGCAGTATTTT

v_call: TRBV3-1/TRBV3-2
d_call: TRBD2
clone_size: NA
j_call: TRBJ2-2
cdr3_aa: CASSQGAGLAGNTGELFF
cdr3_nt: TGTGCCAGCAGCCAAGGTGCCGGACTAGCGGGGAACACCGGGGAGCTGTTTTTT

v_call: TRBV28
d_call: TRBD1
clone_size: NA
j_call: TRBJ1-5
cdr3_aa: CASSAGTGVQPQHF
cdr3_nt: TGTGCCAGCAGCGCCGGGACAGGGGTGCAGCCCCAGCATTTT

v_call: TRBV11-1
d_call: NA
clone_size: NA
j_call: TRBJ1-2
cdr3_aa: CASSYTSRSIYTF
cdr3_nt: TGTGCCAGCAGCTACACCTCTAGGAGTATCTACACCTTC

v_call: TRBV5-1
d_call: NA
clone_size: few
j_call: TRBJ2-1
cdr3_aa: CASSWTVGAYNEQFF
cdr3_nt: TGCGCCAGCAGCTGGACGGTGGGGGCCTACAATGAGCAGTTCTTC

v_call: TRBV11-2
d_call: NA
clone_size: NA
j_call: TRBJ1-2
cdr3_aa: CASSLAGDYGYTF
cdr3_nt: TGTGCCAGCAGCTTAGCGGGGGACTATGGCTACACCTTC

v_call: TRBV19
d_call: NA
clone_size: NA
j_call: TRBJ1-5
cdr3_aa: CASSIVGSFGPQHF
cdr3_nt: TGTGCCAGTAGTATAGTGGGTTCCTTTGGGCCCCAGCATTTT

v_call: TRBV6-1
d_call: NA
clone_size: NA
j_call: TRBJ2-7
cdr3_aa: CASSEGVGISSYEQYF
cdr3_nt: TGTGCCAGCAGTGAAGGGGTAGGGATTAGCTCCTACGAGCAGTACTTC

v_call: TRBV25-1
d_call: NA
clone_size: NA
j_call: TRBJ2-1
cdr3_aa: CASSNHGQTNEQFF
cdr3_nt: TGTGCCAGCAGTAACCATGGACAGACCAATGAGCAGTTCTTC

v_call: TRBV19
d_call: NA
clone_size: NA
j_call: TRBJ2-5
cdr3_aa: CASSTQRETQYF
cdr3_nt: TGTGCCAGTAGTACCCAGCGGGAGACCCAGTACTTC